The next 15 T cell receptor beta chains were all read from a single sample in a study of beta chain features in type 1 diabetes. General study points: The study found moderately but significantly shorter TCRB CDR3s in all four CD4+ subsets of Type 1 diabetes patients.

Isolated RNA was reverse transcribed in full, so expressed TCRB transcripts were sequenced. Here immunoSEQ multiplex PCR was the method, and the copy in TCRdb shows in-frame clones only, minus some. The table lists 600,000 or so clones, over 12% of them singletons. These receptors have no known antigen. The sample was naive CD4+ T cells from blood. These receptor sequences come from a man aged 18 to 30 with type 1 diabetes.

This clone has a handful of counts. The chain is built from TRBV28 and TRBJ2-7, with D maybe TRBD2 (7 bases). Germline-derived CDR1 and CDR2 are MDHEN and SYDVKM. V lost 3 bases to trimming and J lost 6 bases, with 18 bases between them. This CDR3 is 15 amino acids long. The CDR3 nucleotides are TGTGCCAGCAGTTTGGGGGCCCTGACTAGCTCCGAGCAGTACTTC. Its translation is CASSLGALTSSEQYF. Drawing the rest from reference TRBV28 and TRBJ2-7, the complete variable domain is DVKVTQSSRYLVKRTGEKVFLECVQDMDHENMFWYRQDPGLGLRLIYFSYDVKMKEKGDIPEGYSVSREKKERFSLILESASTNQTSMYLCASSLGALTSSEQYFGPGTRLTVT.

This clone has a handful of counts. The chain employs TRBV6-5 and TRBJ1-1, with TRBD1 identical over 7 bases. V shed 7 bases and J 4 bases; nucleotides not matched to a gene: 6. The CDR3 runs to 13 residues. The V gene's germline CDR1 is MNHEY and CDR2 SVGAGI. The CDR3 loop is CASTPPGGTEAFF. CDR3 DNA: TGTGCCAGCACCCCCCCAGGGGGCACTGAAGCTTTCTTT.

The chain joins TRBV4-3 to TRBJ2-3; D is unresolved. Germline CDR1 reads LGHNA; CDR2 reads YSLEER. The CDR3 is 14 amino acids. The ends were cut back, 0 bases at V and 2 bases at J, with 6 bases in the middle. CDR3 sequence: CASSQDVVTDTQYF. The CDR3 nucleotides are TGCGCCAGCAGCCAAGATGTGGTCACAGATACGCAGTATTTT.

This clone was counted between two and nine times. The V and J genes are TRBV29-1 and TRBJ1-2; a weak D match, TRBD1 (6 bases). The V end lost 6 bases, the J end lost 8 bases, and 25 bases lay between the germline ends. CDR1 SQVTM and CDR2 ANQGSEA come from the germline V gene. The CDR3 runs to 15 residues. CDR3 loop: CSVELQTQGMGGYTF. CDR3 nucleotides: TGCAGCGTGGAACTCCAGACCCAGGGGATGGGGGGCTACACCTTC.

This clone was recorded a few times. This chain joins TRBV7-8 and TRBJ2-7; 8 nucleotides match TRBD1. After removal of 5 bases from V and 6 bases from J, the junction contained 12 bases not matched to a gene. The CDR3 is made up of 15 amino acids. Germline loops: CDR1 SGHVS, CDR2 FQNEAQ. In nucleotides, the CDR3 is TGTGCCAGCAGCCGAGGAGGCAGGGGGCTCTTCGAGCAGTACTTC. Its protein product is CASSRGGRGLFEQYF. Full variable domain (remainder filled in from reference TRBV7-8 and TRBJ2-7): GAGVSQSPRYKVAKRGQDVALRCDPISGHVSLFWYQQALGQGPEFLTYFQNEAQLDKSGLPSDRFFAERPEGSVSTLKIQRTQQEDSAVYLCASSRGGRGLFEQYFGPGTRLTVT.

The chain joins TRBV7-9 to TRBJ2-7, with 9 bases matching TRBD1. The germline V gene has CDR1 SEHNR and CDR2 FQNEAQ (reference sequence). The J segment lost 5 bases and the V segment lost 3 bases, leaving 8 bases of the junction unmatched. The CDR3 runs to 15 residues. The CDR3 bases are TGTGCCAGCAGCTTCCCCACAGGGGGCTTCGACGAGCAGTACTTC. Its translation: CASSFPTGGFDEQYF. Complete variable domain (other parts from reference TRBV7-9 and TRBJ2-7): DTGVSQNPRHKITKRGQNVTFRCDPISEHNRLYWYRQTLGQGPEFLTYFQNEAQLEKSRLLSDRFSAERPKGSFSTLEIQRTEQGDSAMYLCASSFPTGGFDEQYFGPGTRLTVT.

The J gene is TRBJ2-7, the V gene TRBV29-1; TRBD2 aligns across 12 bases. This CDR3 spans 14 amino acids. Germline V gene data show CDR1 as SQVTM and CDR2 as ANQGSEA. With V trimmed by 3 bases and J by 0 bases, 0 bases remained unmatched. The CDR3 loop reads CSVETSGSSYEQYF. As DNA, the CDR3 is TGCAGCGTTGAGACTAGCGGGAGCTCCTACGAGCAGTACTTC.

As for this clone: The sample holds other DNA sequences that translate to the same CDR3. CDR3 nucleotides: TGTGCCAGCTCACCTGGACTGAACACCGGGGAGCTGTTTTTT. Residues: CASSPGLNTGELFF. This chain links TRBV18 with TRBJ2-2; possible D gene TRBD2, 5 bases. CDR3 size: 14 residues. CDR1 and CDR2 (germline): KGHSH, LQKENI. The V and J ends lost 3 bases and 1 base respectively, with 6 bases between them.

This clone was seen a handful of times. This sample also contains other DNA sequences that code for the same CDR3. This chain joins TRBV5-1 and TRBJ2-5; D possibly matches TRBD1 or TRBD2 (5 bases each). V gave up 4 bases and J gave up 3 bases, with 13 bases separating them. This CDR3 is built from 14 residues. Germline CDR1 is SGHRS and CDR2 is YFSETQ. The CDR3 protein is CASSPTGREETQYF. As DNA, the CDR3 is TGCGCCAGCAGCCCCACGGGACGGGAAGAGACCCAGTACTTC.

This clone was observed a handful of times. The gene calls are TRBV30 and TRBJ1-5; possible D gene TRBD1, 5 bases. V lost 3 bases and J lost 6, with 18 bases in between. Germline assignment: CDR1 GTSNPN and CDR2 SVGIG (reference sequence). The CDR3 covers 15 residues. The CDR3 here is CAWRQPGSQGQPQHF. Written as DNA, the CDR3 is TGTGCCTGGAGACAACCCGGGTCCCAGGGTCAGCCCCAGCATTTT.

The chain combines TRBV5-1 with TRBJ2-7, with TRBD2 matching over 13 bases. CDR1 is SGHRS and CDR2 is YFSETQ in the germline V gene. The CDR3 is 16 amino acids. The V and J ends lost 1 base and 7 bases, in that order; junction bases with no gene match: 8. Here the CDR3 DNA reads TGCGCCAGCAGCTTGTCGACTAGCGGGGGGCCACGTGAGCAGTACTTC. Protein product: CASSLSTSGGPREQYF.

J is TRBJ2-7 and V is TRBV6-5, with 8 bases fitting TRBD2. Germline V CDR1 and CDR2: MNHEY, SVGAGI. V was pared by 1 base and J by 0 bases, with 2 bases of the junction left unmatched. The CDR3 has 15 residues. This CDR3 is CASSYLGTSSYEQYF. CDR3 nucleotides: TGTGCCAGCAGTTACTTAGGGACTAGCTCCTACGAGCAGTACTTC.

This clone was seen a handful of times. V usage is TRBV9 and J usage is TRBJ2-5; no clear D gene. The CDR3 spans 14 residues. Trimming took off 0 bases at V and 2 bases at J, with 8 bases between the two ends. The germline CDR1 and CDR2 sequences are SGDLS and YYNGEE. CDR3 sequence (DNA): TGTGCCAGCAGCGTAGTCCCACAGCAAGAGACCCAGTACTTC. It codes for CASSVVPQQETQYF.

The J gene is TRBJ1-6, the V gene TRBV7-2, with a tentative D call TRBD1 (5 bases). Trimming left V 1 base short and J 7 bases short, with 8 bases between. Germline V gene data show CDR1 as SGHTA and CDR2 as FQGNSA. The CDR3 is 14 amino acids. The CDR3 coding sequence is TGTGCCAGCAGCTTAGTTTCAGGGAATTCACCCCTCCACTTT. Encoded protein: CASSLVSGNSPLHF.

The chain links TRBV5-1 to TRBJ2-1; TRBD1 aligns across 7 bases. Germline V gene lookup returns CDR1 SGHRS and CDR2 YFSETQ. The V segment lost 1 base and the J segment 5 bases; nucleotides outside the gene matches: 6. The CDR3 has 15 residues. CDR3 nucleotide sequence: TGCGCCAGCAGCTTGCTACAGGGGACCAACAATGAGCAGTTCTTC. Translated, it gives CASSLLQGTNNEQFF.